This entry features one TCR beta chain sequence. Its binding antigen is unknown. No base quality values were provided; no much bigger clone lies one nucleotide off. The sample is drawn from a study of siplizumab effects on memory and regulatory T cells (dated by TCRdb to about 2019). The study in broad terms: The study looked at the effect of siplizumab, an anti-CD2 antibody, on alloreactive T-cell subsets in allogeneic mixed lymphocyte reactions made from human PBMCs.

TCRbeta CDR3 sequencing was performed on sorted unstimulated T cells and on proliferating T cells recovered from mixed lymphocyte reactions. Fresh whole blood from about 9 HLA-typed healthy donors was used as the source from which PBMCs were isolated. Library prep was done by the immunoSEQ multiplex PCR assay. Around 100,000 TCR templates per sample were assayed by the deep sequencing platform. Genomic DNA extracted from sorted T cells was used for TCRbeta CDR3 sequencing. Processing in the source paper ran as follows. The R programming language was used for the clonal analysis of the TCRbeta CDR3 data. Alloreactive CD4+ and CD8+ clones were identified by comparing unstimulated samples to CFSE-low samples taken after the reaction. Alloreactive CD4+ clones were assigned to regulatory or non-regulatory origin by matching sequences to sorted unstimulated Treg and non-Treg repertoires. The table was pulled from immuneACCESS by TCRdb, which kept in-frame rearrangements only. Such tables lose some clones; where checked, under half of the loss comes from unresolved V genes, and the rest has no known cause. V and J calls and clone size are those listed in that table; D and trimming were worked out from the DNA. The sample table contains some 97,000 clones; only one count was recorded for about 90% of them. Just over 2.5% of the sample lies in the top ten.

The investigation overall reported the following: The cumulative frequency of alloreactive sequences that could be traced back to unstimulated CD4+ memory T cells was significantly reduced by siplizumab. Among mappable alloreactive CD4+ clones, the Treg-derived fraction averaged approximately 63% with siplizumab versus 26.9% in control reactions. The suppressive function of proliferating Tregs from siplizumab cultures was not functionally confirmed. Greater diversity appeared to be present in unstimulated naive T cells than in memory T cells, and a substantial contribution to the alloresponse seemed to be made by naive cells. Roughly 80-97% of proliferating CD4+ or CD8+ clones could not be assigned a naive or memory phenotype. Because sequences at frequencies below about 10^-5 were poorly captured, only a minor fraction of alloreactive clones could be mapped back to unstimulated subsets.

From a lookup of the germline V gene, CDR1 and CDR2 are SGHTS and YDEGEE. V is pruned by 0 bases and J by 4 bases, leaving 11 bases of the junction without a gene match. Counted from cysteine to phenylalanine, this CDR3 has 17 amino acids. This entry keeps only the CDR3 DNA: 51 bases, framed from base 1. This TCR came from a human donor in good health. Some clones in this sample may be carry-over from other donors' samples. The chain is assembled from TRBV5-8 and TRBJ2-7; 9 central nucleotides agree with TRBD2. Input material: CD4+ T cells sorted from blood. The DNA reads TGTGCCAGCAGCTTGGGCTTTGGGCTAGCGGGAAGGTACGAGCAGTACTTC. Translated, this is CASSLGFGLAGRYEQYF.